Reported below is one TCR beta chain. Its antigen remains unidentified. No base quality information exists; no much larger clone differs at one position. The Qiagen DNeasy Kit was used to extract genomic DNA from the sorted cells. TCR beta chain deep sequencing was performed on the immunoSEQ platform. As for the original processing: The immunoSEQ Analyzer software was used to analyze the repertoire data. TCRdb retrieved this table from immuneACCESS and kept in-frame rearrangements only. Not all clones are present; in checked studies, unresolved V genes account for under half, and no reason is known for the remainder. That table is the source of V, J and clone size, and D and trimming were worked out from the DNA. The sample records about 20,000 clones, 82% of which are singletons. 20% to 25% of the sample is in the top ten clones. Interpreted using the paper, the treatment or condition label stands for: AdE1-LMPpoly-expanded autologous EBV-specific T-cell therapy followed by anti-PD-1 nivolumab.

This entry is derived from a study of EBV T-cell therapy then PD-1 blockade in nasopharyngeal carcinoma (dated by TCRdb to 2020 to 2023). CDR1 and CDR2, per the germline V gene, are SGHVS and FQNEAQ. Taken from cysteine to phenylalanine, the CDR3 has 12 residues. Only the CDR3 DNA stays, 36 bases, in frame from base 1. Between the V and J ends, shortened by 5 bases and 6 bases respectively, the junction contains 11 bases. The sequence joins TRBV7-8 to TRBJ2-7; TRBD1 is possibly the D segment (5 matching bases). The material was CD8+ T cells from blood, obtained at day -245 from a patient whose treatment included autologous EBV-specific T cells and nivolumab. This receptor was obtained from a man aged 40-49 years with nasopharyngeal carcinoma. The CDR3 reads as follows: CASSGAGSEQYF. The DNA reads as follows: TGTGCCAGCAGCGGTGCAGGGTCCGAGCAGTACTTC.